This T cell receptor beta chain was sequenced during a study of shared clonotypes between healthy human individuals. On the study more broadly: Per-donor plates numbered three CD4 naive, three CD4 memory, two CD8 naive and one CD8 memory. Study-level results: Naive subsets generally exceeded memory subsets in estimated richness.

In regard to this clone: What it binds is not known.

Terminally differentiated effector memory CD45RA+ cells were excluded from the naive CD8 cells, which were CD45RO-negative and positively selected for CCR7. All of the donors resided in Nashville, Tennessee, and each was a Caucasian adult. TCRdb's copy holds only in-frame clones and misses some; the assay was immunoSEQ multiplex PCR. The sample has some 2.1 million clones, approximately 92% seen once. What was sequenced was naive CD8+ T cells from PBMCs. This sequence originates from a man aged 18 to 29 in good health. Some clones in this sample may be carry-over from other donors' samples.

This CDR3 is CASSLVAGRADEKLFF. The DNA for the CDR3 is TGTGCCAGCAGCCTAGTTGCCGGCAGGGCGGATGAAAAACTGTTTTTT. The chain carries TRBV11-2 and TRBJ1-4, with D possibly matching TRBD1 (5 bases). Trimming pared 5 bases from V and 6 bases from J, leaving 19 bases between. Germline values: CDR1 SGHAT, CDR2 FQNNGV. The CDR3 has 16 amino acids.